This T cell receptor beta chain was captured in a study of T cells in Graves' hyperthyroidism and ophthalmopathy. Study background: Peripheral blood samples were taken at initial diagnosis, prior to any treatment.

Study-level points and caveats: Onset of ophthalmopathy came a median 6.5 months after the model predicted it. In the analysis, a 13 V-J model separated ophthalmopathy from stable hyperthyroidism.

CDR1 and CDR2 (germline): LGHNA, YSLEER. The length of the CDR3 is 16 residues. V shed 4 bases and J shed 1 base, with 13 bases lying between them. Amplified TCR beta CDR3 regions derived from RNA transcripts. HTBI primers were used for first-round RT-PCR of the TCR CDR3. TCRdb independently ran MiXCR on the multiplex PCR reads; one entry per CDR3 protein. The data contain about 740,000 distinct CDR3 sequences, around 15% of them singletons. The sample holds a few counts of this clonotype. The antigen is unknown. Lactation, pregnancy, other autoimmune disease or uncontrolled infection led to exclusion of patients.

The sequence derives from a woman in her late teens or twenties with Graves' hyperthyroidism. This chain connects TRBV4-3 to TRBJ1-4, with D tentatively TRBD1 (6 bases). Sequencing input: blood. CDR3 amino acids: CASSPRRGITNEKLFF. CDR3 sequence (DNA): TGCGCCAGCAGCCCTCGCAGGGGCATAACTAATGAAAAACTGTTTTTT.